This T cell receptor beta chain comes out of a study of T cells in Graves' hyperthyroidism and ophthalmopathy. Points from the study as a whole: Among clonotypes expanded in thyroid above 0.001, most were also found in blood.

The CDR3 has 16 amino acids. Germline CDR1 reads SNHLY; CDR2 reads FYNNEI. The ends were cut back, 5 bases at V and 8 bases at J, with 24 bases in the middle. Authors of the study amplified TCR beta CDR3 regions from RNA transcripts. The HTBI primer set was used in a first-round RT-PCR of the TCR CDR3. Each CDR3 protein gets one entry after TCRdb re-called the multiplex PCR reads with MiXCR. The table has more than 600,000 distinct CDR3 sequences, roughly 15% seen once; the top ten hold roughly 8%. This clonotype showed up many times. Its specificity is unknown. With a duration under 2 months, the hyperthyroidism was newly diagnosed in patients aged 18 to 65. Each diagnosis drew on symptoms, thyroxine, TRAb, thyroid ultrasound and orbital computed tomography findings.

The source is a man in his late teens or twenties with Graves' hyperthyroidism. The sample taken for sequencing was blood. This chain joins TRBV2 and TRBJ1-2; D might be TRBD1 (5 bases). The CDR3: CASSTNGGPTIEGYTF. CDR3 DNA sequence: TGTGCCAGCAGTACCAACGGGGGACCGACAATTGAGGGCTACACCTTC.